This T cell receptor beta chain was profiled in a study of blood T cell repertoires in COVID-19. The overall study: The cDNA or gDNA used as material had been derived from T cells, B-cell-depleted T cells, or PBMCs.

The age range of participants was about 18 to 95 years, with residence in fewer than 25 US areas. Cohort assignment relied on participant-reported clinical history. Germline lookup yields CDR1 MNHEY and CDR2 SVGAGI. Unmatched junction bases numbered 5, after V lost 6 bases and J lost 2 bases. The CDR3 is made up of 14 amino acids. TCRdb keeps only in-frame clones here, not all; method: immunoSEQ multiplex PCR. The sample lists about 150,000 clones; 75% to 90% were seen once. The gene calls are TRBV6-5 and TRBJ2-3; 7 bases line up with TRBD2. The TCR originated in a man aged 50 to 59 who had recovered from COVID-19. The sequencing sample was made of PBMCs or T cells enriched from blood (not recorded which). CDR3 region: CASRVLATTDTQYF. The CDR3, as DNA: TGTGCCAGCAGAGTACTAGCGACCACAGATACGCAGTATTTT.